This passage covers 19 T cell receptor beta chains from one sample sequenced in a study of graft-versus-host responses after intestinal transplantation. Profiling relied on immunoSEQ multiplex PCR, and the TCRdb table lists in-frame clones only, not all of them. This table holds about 8,200 clones, more than 30% found once. The sequences come from alloreactive CD4+ T cells from a mixed lymphocyte reaction culture, collected before intestinal transplant. Subset meaning: CFSE-low proliferating T cells sorted from roughly six-day pre-transplant mixed lymphocyte reaction (GvH or HvG direction). The receptors derive from a human patient who received an intestinal transplant.

This clone was seen a few times. The rearrangement uses TRBV6-6 and TRBJ2-7; D possibly corresponds to TRBD1 (6 bases). Trimming removed 5 bases at V and 4 bases at J, with 12 bases between. CDR1 MNHNY and CDR2 SVGAGI come from the germline V gene (reference sequence). CDR3 length: 13 amino acids. The CDR3 nucleotides read TGTGCCAGCAGTCGCGTTACAGGGTACGAGCAGTACTTC. Protein sequence: CASSRVTGYEQYF.

The gene calls are TRBV28 and TRBJ2-3; no clear D gene. Germline assignment: CDR1 MDHEN and CDR2 SYDVKM. The CDR3 has 13 residues. The V and J ends lost 3 bases and 4 bases respectively, with 8 bases between them. CDR3 region: CASSFWSADTQYF. CDR3 DNA sequence: TGTGCCAGCAGTTTTTGGAGCGCAGATACGCAGTATTTT.

The DNA of the CDR3 is TGTGCCAGCGCAAGGGGGTCTTCGCCAATCTCTGGGGCCAACGTCCTGACTTTC. Translation: CASARGSSPISGANVLTF. The V gene is TRBV7-9, the J gene TRBJ2-6; D may be TRBD1 (6 bases). CDR3 length: 18 amino acids. The V gene lost 8 bases and the J gene lost 0 bases, with 20 bases spanning the gap. In germline, CDR1 is SEHNR, CDR2 FQNEAQ (reference sequence).

V and J are TRBV2 and TRBJ1-1; possible D gene TRBD1, 6 bases. Per the germline V gene, CDR1 is SNHLY and CDR2 is FYNNEI. V was shortened by 3 bases and J by 1 base, with 12 bases between the two germline ends. The CDR3 has 15 residues. CDR3 amino acids: CASSDIGTRNTEAFF. The CDR3 DNA follows: TGTGCCAGCAGTGATATAGGGACACGGAACACTGAAGCTTTCTTT.

This clone was seen only a few times. The chain is built from TRBV21-1 and TRBJ2-3; the table's D call TRBD2 went unverified against the DNA. TRBV21-1 is a documented pseudogene. CDR3 length: 20 amino acids. CDR3 in DNA: TGTGCCAGCAGCCCACCCGAGGGGACTAGCGGGAGGGTGGGGACAGATACGCAGTATTTT. This gives the protein CASSPPEGTSGRVGTDTQYF.

The V gene is TRBV2, the J gene TRBJ1-5; D is possibly TRBD1 (5 bases). The CDR3 is 14 residues long. Trimming removed 4 bases at V and 3 bases at J, with 10 bases between. Per the germline V gene, CDR1 is SNHLY and CDR2 is FYNNEI. This CDR3 reads CASSVGGVNQPQHF. CDR3 coding DNA: TGTGCCAGCAGTGTGGGAGGGGTCAATCAGCCCCAGCATTTT.

This clone was recorded only once. V and J are TRBV6-6 and TRBJ2-3; weak D call: TRBD2 (5 bases). The V gene's germline CDR1 is MNHNY and CDR2 SVGAGI (reference sequence). Trimming shortened V by 2 bases and J by 2 bases, and 8 bases separated the two germline ends. CDR3 size: 14 residues. The CDR3 is CASSYREITDTQYF. The DNA for the CDR3 is TGTGCCAGCAGTTACCGGGAAATCACAGATACGCAGTATTTT.

V is TRBV18 and J is TRBJ2-1, with TRBD2 identical over 10 bases. V gave up 6 bases and J gave up 9 bases; unmatched junction bases: 14. Germline CDR1 KGHSH, CDR2 LQKENI. CDR3 size: 16 residues. The CDR3 is CASSSFLAGGDGEQFF. The CDR3, as DNA: TGTGCCAGCTCGTCCTTCTTAGCGGGGGGCGACGGTGAGCAGTTCTTC.

In its sample, this clone ranks as medium-sized. This chain links TRBV6-6 with TRBJ1-3; D is unclear. This CDR3 has 13 residues. Germline CDR1 is MNHNY and CDR2 is SVGAGI (reference sequence). V lost 5 bases to trimming and J lost 4 bases, with 9 bases between them. The CDR3 here is CASSLESGNTIYF. In nucleotides, the CDR3 is TGTGCCAGCAGTCTAGAGAGCGGAAACACCATATATTTT.

DNA of the CDR3: TGTGCCAGCAGTCCGGACAGGAGCTATGGCTACACCTTC. Amino acids: CASSPDRSYGYTF. The chain links TRBV11-2 to TRBJ1-2; 7 bases are shared with TRBD1. In germline, CDR1 is SGHAT, CDR2 FQNNGV. J was trimmed by 4 bases and V by 6 bases; bases with no gene match: 5. The CDR3 is made up of 13 amino acids.

With respect to this clone: At one boundary the junction diverges from the germline segment, which might be a read error. The V gene is TRBV25-1, the J gene TRBJ2-7, with D possibly matching TRBD2 (5 bases). The CDR3 is made up of 16 amino acids. Germline assignment: CDR1 MGHDK and CDR2 SYGVNS. Written as DNA, the CDR3 is TGTGCCAGCAGTGACCGGTTAAGCACGGGGTCCTACGGGCAGCACTTC. This gives the protein CASSDRLSTGSYGQHF.

The chain links TRBV7-9 to TRBJ1-5, with D unresolved. The CDR3 runs to 8 residues. CDR1 and CDR2 (germline): SEHNR, FQNEAQ (reference sequence). The CDR3 nucleotides are TGTTCCTCCCCCGCCCAGCATTTT. As protein: CSSPAQHF.

As concerns this clone: One end of the junction does not line up with germline, which may come from a read error. The chain combines TRBV28 with TRBJ2-7; no definite D call. The CDR3 length is 15 residues. Germline CDR1 and CDR2: MDHEN and SYDVKM. The CDR3 loop is CASSLFQARTYGQYF. DNA for the CDR3: TGTGCCAGCAGTTTATTTCAGGCCCGAACCTACGGGCAGTACTTC.

This clone was picked up one time. The chain recombines TRBV28 with TRBJ2-1; 7 bases fit TRBD1. The germline CDR1 and CDR2 sequences are MDHEN and SYDVKM. This CDR3 is 15 amino acids long. V gave up 2 bases and J gave up 9 bases; unmatched junction bases: 10. The chain's CDR3 is CASSLPSTGLGEQFF. CDR3 bases: TGTGCCAGCAGTTTACCTTCGACAGGGTTGGGTGAGCAGTTCTTC.

By its share, this clone is medium-sized. The V gene is TRBV28, the J gene TRBJ2-5; TRBD1 might be the D (6 bases). This CDR3 comprises 11 residues. CDR1 and CDR2 (germline): MDHEN, SYDVKM. Trimming stripped 10 bases from V and 4 bases from J, with 10 bases between. The CDR3 DNA follows: TGTGCCATACAGGGAAGAGAGACCCAGTACTTC. As protein: CAIQGRETQYF.

This sequence joins TRBV27 and TRBJ1-5; no reliable D call. Germline V CDR1 and CDR2: MNHEY, SMNVEV (reference sequence). This CDR3 has 16 amino acids. Trimming left V 5 bases short and J 2 bases short, with 16 bases between. The CDR3: CASSPRLGQGNQPQHF. The CDR3 DNA sequence: TGTGCCAGCAGTCCTCGACTAGGGCAGGGCAATCAGCCCCAGCATTTT.

This clone has more than one count but fewer than ten. This chain uses TRBV28 with TRBJ2-1; 12 nucleotides agree with TRBD2. V lost 6 bases to trimming and J lost 8 bases; unmatched junction nucleotides: 2. Germline V gives CDR1 MDHEN, CDR2 SYDVKM. The CDR3 runs 13 residues. DNA of the CDR3: TGTGCCAGCAGGACTAGCGGGGGCCATGAGCAGTTCTTC. Amino acid sequence: CASRTSGGHEQFF.

This clone was counted a single time. This CDR3 reads CASSLGTSYYEQYF. In DNA form, the CDR3 reads TGTGCCAGCAGTTTAGGGACTTCGTACTACGAGCAGTACTTC. V is TRBV28 and J is TRBJ2-7, with D possibly TRBD2 on 6 matching bases. V dropped 2 bases and J dropped 3 bases, with 11 bases sitting between them. The CDR3 has 14 residues. Germline assignment: CDR1 MDHEN and CDR2 SYDVKM.

This chain uses TRBV5-4 with TRBJ2-3; D is uncertain. The V and J ends lost 4 bases and 1 base respectively, with 10 bases between them. The CDR3 runs to 14 residues. The germline gives CDR1 SGHNT, CDR2 YYREEE (reference sequence). The CDR3 sequence is CASSPRWGTDTQYF. CDR3 nucleotide sequence: TGTGCCAGCAGCCCTAGATGGGGCACAGATACGCAGTATTTT. The variable domain in full, completed from reference TRBV5-4 and TRBJ2-3, reads ETGVTQSPTHLIKTRGQQVTLRCSSQSGHNTVSWYQQALGQGPQFIFQYYREEENGRGNFPPRFSGLQFPNYSSELNVNALELDDSALYLCASSPRWGTDTQYFGPGTRLTVL.